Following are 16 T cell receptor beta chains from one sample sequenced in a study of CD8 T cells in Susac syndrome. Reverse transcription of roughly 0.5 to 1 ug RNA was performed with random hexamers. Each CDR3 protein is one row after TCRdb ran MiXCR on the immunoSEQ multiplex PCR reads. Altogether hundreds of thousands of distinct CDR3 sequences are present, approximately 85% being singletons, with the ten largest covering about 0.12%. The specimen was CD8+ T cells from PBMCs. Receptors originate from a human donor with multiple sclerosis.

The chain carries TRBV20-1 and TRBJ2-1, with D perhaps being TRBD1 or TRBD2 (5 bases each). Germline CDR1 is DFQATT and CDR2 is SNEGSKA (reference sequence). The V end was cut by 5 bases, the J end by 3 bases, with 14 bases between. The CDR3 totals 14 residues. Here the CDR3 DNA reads TGCAGTGCTTCCCCGGGACGGAACTACAATGAGCAGTTCTTC. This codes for CSASPGRNYNEQFF.

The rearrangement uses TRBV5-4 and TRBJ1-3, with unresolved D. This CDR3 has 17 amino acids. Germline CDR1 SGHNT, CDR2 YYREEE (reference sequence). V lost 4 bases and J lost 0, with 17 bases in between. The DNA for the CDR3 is TGTGCCAGCAGCGCCTTCGGGGAGATAGGCTCTGGAAACACCATATATTTT. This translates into CASSAFGEIGSGNTIYF.

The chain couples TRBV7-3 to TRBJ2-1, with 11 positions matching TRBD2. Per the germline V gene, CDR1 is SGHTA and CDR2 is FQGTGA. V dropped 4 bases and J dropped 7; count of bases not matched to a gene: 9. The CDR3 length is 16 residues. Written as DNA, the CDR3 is TGTGCCAGCAGCTCACTAACTAGCGGGAGCTCTAATGAGCAGTTCTTC. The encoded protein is CASSSLTSGSSNEQFF.

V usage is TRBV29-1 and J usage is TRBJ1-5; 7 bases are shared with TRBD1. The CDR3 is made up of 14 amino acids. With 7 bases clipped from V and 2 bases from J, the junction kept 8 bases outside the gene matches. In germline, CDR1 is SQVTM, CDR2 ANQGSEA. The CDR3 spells CSAATGEGNQPQHF. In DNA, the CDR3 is TGCAGCGCCGCAACAGGGGAAGGCAATCAGCCCCAGCATTTT.

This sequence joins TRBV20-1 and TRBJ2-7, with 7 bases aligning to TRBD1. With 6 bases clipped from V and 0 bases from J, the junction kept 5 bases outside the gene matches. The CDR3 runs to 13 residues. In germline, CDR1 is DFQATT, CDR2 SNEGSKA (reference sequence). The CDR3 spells CSATGTASYEQYF. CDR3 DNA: TGCAGTGCCACCGGGACAGCCTCCTACGAGCAGTACTTC.

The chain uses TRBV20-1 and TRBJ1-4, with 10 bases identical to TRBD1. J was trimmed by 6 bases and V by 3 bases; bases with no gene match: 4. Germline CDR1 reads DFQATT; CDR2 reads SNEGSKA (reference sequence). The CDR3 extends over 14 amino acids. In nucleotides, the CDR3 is TGCAGTGCTAGGGGGGACAGGGGAGATGAAAAACTGTTTTTT. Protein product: CSARGDRGDEKLFF.

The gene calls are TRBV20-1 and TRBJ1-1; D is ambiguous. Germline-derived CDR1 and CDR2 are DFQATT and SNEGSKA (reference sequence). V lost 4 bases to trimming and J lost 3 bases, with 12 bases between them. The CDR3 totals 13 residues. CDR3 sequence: CSAKSITDTEAFF. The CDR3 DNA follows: TGCAGTGCTAAATCGATCACCGACACTGAAGCTTTCTTT.

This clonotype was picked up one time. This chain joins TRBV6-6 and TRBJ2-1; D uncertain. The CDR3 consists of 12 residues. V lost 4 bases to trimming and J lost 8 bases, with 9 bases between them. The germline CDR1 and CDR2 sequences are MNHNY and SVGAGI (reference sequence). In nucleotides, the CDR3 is TGTGCCAGCAGTTCAGGTCCCCATGAGCAGTTCTTC. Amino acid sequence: CASSSGPHEQFF.

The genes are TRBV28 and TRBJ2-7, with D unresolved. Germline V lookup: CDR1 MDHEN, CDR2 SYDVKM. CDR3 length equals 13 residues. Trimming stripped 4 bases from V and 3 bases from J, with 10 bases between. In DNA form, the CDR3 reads TGTGCCAGCAGTTCCCCAAGAAACTACGAGCAGTACTTC. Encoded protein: CASSSPRNYEQYF.

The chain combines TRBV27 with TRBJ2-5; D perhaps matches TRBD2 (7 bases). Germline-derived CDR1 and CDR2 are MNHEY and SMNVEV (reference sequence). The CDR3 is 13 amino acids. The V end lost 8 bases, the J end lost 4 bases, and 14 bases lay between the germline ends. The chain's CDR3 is CASQGGVGETQYF. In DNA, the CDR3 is TGTGCCAGCCAAGGGGGGGTTGGAGAGACCCAGTACTTC.

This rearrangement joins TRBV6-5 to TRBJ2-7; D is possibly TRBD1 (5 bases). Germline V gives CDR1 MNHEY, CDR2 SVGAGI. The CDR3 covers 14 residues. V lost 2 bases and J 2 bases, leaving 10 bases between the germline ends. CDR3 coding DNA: TGTGCCAGCAGTTACCAGGGCAACCCCTACGAGCAGTACTTC. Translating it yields CASSYQGNPYEQYF.

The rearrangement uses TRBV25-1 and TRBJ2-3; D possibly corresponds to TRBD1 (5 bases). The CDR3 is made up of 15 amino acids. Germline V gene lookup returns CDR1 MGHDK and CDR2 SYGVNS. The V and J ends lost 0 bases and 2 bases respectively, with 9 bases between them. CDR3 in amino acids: CASSEYQGFTDTQYF. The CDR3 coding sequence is TGTGCCAGCAGTGAATATCAGGGCTTCACAGATACGCAGTATTTT.

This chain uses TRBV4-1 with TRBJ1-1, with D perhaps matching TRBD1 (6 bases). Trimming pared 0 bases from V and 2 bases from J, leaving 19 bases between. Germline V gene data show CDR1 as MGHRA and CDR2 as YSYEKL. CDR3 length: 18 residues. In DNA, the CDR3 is TGCGCCAGCAGCCAAGATGCCGGGACATTGGTTGATAACACTGAAGCTTTCTTT. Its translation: CASSQDAGTLVDNTEAFF.

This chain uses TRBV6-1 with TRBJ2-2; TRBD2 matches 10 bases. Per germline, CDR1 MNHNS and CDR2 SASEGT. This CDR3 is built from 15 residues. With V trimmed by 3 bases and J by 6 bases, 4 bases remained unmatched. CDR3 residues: CASSEGTSVSGELFF. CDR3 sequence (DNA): TGTGCCAGCAGTGAGGGGACTAGCGTCTCCGGGGAGCTGTTTTTT.

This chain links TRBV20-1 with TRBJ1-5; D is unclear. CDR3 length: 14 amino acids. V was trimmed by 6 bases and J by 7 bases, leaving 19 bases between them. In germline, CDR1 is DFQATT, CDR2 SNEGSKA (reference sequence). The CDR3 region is CSAVGLPRIQPQHF. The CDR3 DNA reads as TGCAGTGCGGTTGGACTCCCGCGCATCCAGCCCCAGCATTTT.

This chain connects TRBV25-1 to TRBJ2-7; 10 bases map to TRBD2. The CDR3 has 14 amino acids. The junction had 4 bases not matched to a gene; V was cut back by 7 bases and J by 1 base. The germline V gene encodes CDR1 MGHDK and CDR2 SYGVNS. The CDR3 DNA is TGTGCCAGCAACGGACTAGCGGATTCCTACGAGCAGTACTTC. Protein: CASNGLADSYEQYF.